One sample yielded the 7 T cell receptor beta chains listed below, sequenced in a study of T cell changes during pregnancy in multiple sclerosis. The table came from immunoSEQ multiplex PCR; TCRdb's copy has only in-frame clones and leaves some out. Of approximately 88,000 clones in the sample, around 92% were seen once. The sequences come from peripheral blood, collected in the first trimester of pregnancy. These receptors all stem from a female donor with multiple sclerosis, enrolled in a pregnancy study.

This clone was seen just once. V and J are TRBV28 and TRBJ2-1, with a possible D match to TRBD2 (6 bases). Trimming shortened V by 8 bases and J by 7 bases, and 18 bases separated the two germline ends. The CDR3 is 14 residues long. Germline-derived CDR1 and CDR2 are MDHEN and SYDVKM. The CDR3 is CASLIGGLGNEQFF. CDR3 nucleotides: TGTGCCAGCCTAATCGGGGGACTGGGGAATGAGCAGTTCTTC.

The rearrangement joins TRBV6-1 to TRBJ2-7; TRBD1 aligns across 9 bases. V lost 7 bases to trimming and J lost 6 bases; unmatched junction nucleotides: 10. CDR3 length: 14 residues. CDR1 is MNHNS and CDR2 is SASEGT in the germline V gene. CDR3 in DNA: TGTGCCAGCACCGACGGGGACAGGGCAAGCGAGCAGTACTTC. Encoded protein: CASTDGDRASEQYF.

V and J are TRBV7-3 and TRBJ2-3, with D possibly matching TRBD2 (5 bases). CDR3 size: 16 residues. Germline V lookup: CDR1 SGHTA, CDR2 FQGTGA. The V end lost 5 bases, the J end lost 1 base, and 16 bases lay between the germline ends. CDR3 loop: CASSPDPVGGTDTQYF. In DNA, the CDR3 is TGTGCCAGCAGCCCCGACCCAGTGGGAGGCACAGATACGCAGTATTTT.

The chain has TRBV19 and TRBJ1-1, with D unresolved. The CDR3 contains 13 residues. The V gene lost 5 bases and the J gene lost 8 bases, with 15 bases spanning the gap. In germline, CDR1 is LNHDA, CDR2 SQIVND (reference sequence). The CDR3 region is CASSPPREEEAFF. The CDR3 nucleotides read TGTGCCAGTAGTCCCCCACGGGAGGAAGAAGCTTTCTTT.

The CDR3 DNA sequence: TGTGCCAGCAGCCACTCCCCGGGGAACAATGAGCAGTTCTTC. Amino acids: CASSHSPGNNEQFF. This rearrangement joins TRBV6-5 to TRBJ2-1, with D possibly matching TRBD2 (5 bases). Looked up from germline, CDR1 is MNHEY and CDR2 is SVGAGI. The CDR3 has 14 amino acids. With 6 bases removed from V and 5 bases from J, the gap between germline ends came to 14 bases.

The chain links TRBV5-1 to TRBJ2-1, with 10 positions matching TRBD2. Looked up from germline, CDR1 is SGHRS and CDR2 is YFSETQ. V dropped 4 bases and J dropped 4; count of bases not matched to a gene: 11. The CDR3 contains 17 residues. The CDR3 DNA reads TGCGCCAGCAGCCCCACGTGGCTAGCGGGAGTGTACAATGAGCAGTTCTTC. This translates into CASSPTWLAGVYNEQFF.

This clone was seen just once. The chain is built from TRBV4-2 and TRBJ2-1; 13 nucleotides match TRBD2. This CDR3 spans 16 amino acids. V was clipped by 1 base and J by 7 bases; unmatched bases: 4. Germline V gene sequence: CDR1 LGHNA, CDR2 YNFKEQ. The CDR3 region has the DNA TGTGCCAGCAGCCAAGGGACTAGCGGGAGTCGGAATGAGCAGTTCTTC. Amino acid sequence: CASSQGTSGSRNEQFF.